This is a list of T cell receptor beta chains from one sample in a study of OX40 agonist ivuxolimab in advanced cancers. Produced via immunoSEQ multiplex PCR; TCRdb's table is partial and in-frame only. The data contain roughly 42,000 clones, roughly nine tenths of them singletons. Sequenced material: CD4+ or CD8+ T cells sorted from blood, taken in a trial of the OX40 agonist ivuxolimab. The receptors stem from an adult with an advanced solid tumor such as melanoma, head and neck, liver or kidney cancer. CDR3s include the opening cysteine and the closing phenylalanine or tryptophan. The order of the fields is J gene, V gene, CDR3 length, D gene, clone size, CDR3 DNA, CDR3 protein. The D gene is left open where the match is weak. Some rows have no size entry. The others give once, few or many, or a class for an expanded clone.

J: TRBJ2-5
V: TRBV5-4
length: 15
D: TRBD2
size: -
DNA: TGTGCCAGCAGCTTGCCGACTAGCGGAAAAGAGACCCAGTACTTC
CDR3: CASSLPTSGKETQYF

J: TRBJ2-3
V: TRBV4-3
length: 16
D: TRBD2
size: -
DNA: TGCGCCAGCAGCGCAGTTCGGGGGGGCAATACAGATACGCAGTATTTT
CDR3: CASSAVRGGNTDTQYF

J: TRBJ2-7
V: TRBV29-1
length: 14
D: TRBD2
size: -
DNA: TGCAGCGTGCTGACTAGCGATAGTTCCTACGAGCAGTACTTC
CDR3: CSVLTSDSSYEQYF

J: TRBJ1-1
V: TRBV27
length: 15
D: -
size: -
DNA: TGTGCCAGCAGTTACGTGAAGTCGCTAGGGACTGAAGCTTTCTTT
CDR3: CASSYVKSLGTEAFF

J: TRBJ2-1
V: TRBV4-3
length: 15
D: TRBD1
size: -
DNA: TGCGCCAGCAGCCTCAAGGACAGGGAGTACAATGAGCAGTTCTTC
CDR3: CASSLKDREYNEQFF

J: TRBJ2-7
V: TRBV19
length: 13
D: -
size: -
DNA: TGTGCCAGTAGTCCGGGACACAACTACGAGCAGTACTTC
CDR3: CASSPGHNYEQYF

J: TRBJ2-7
V: TRBV29-1
length: 11
D: -
size: -
DNA: TGCAGCGTACAGGGAAGGGGCGAGCAGTACTTC
CDR3: CSVQGRGEQYF

J: TRBJ2-7
V: TRBV6-5
length: 12
D: -
size: -
DNA: TGTGCCAGCAGTTATGACTCGGAGGAGCAGTACTTC
CDR3: CASSYDSEEQYF

J: TRBJ2-7
V: TRBV11-2
length: 14
D: TRBD1
size: -
DNA: TGTGCCAGCACCTGGACAGGGGGTGTGTACGAGCAGTACTTC
CDR3: CASTWTGGVYEQYF

J: TRBJ2-5
V: TRBV10-3
length: 15
D: TRBD1
size: -
DNA: TGTGCCATCAGTGAGGTACAGGGGAAGGACGAGACCCAGTACTTC
CDR3: CAISEVQGKDETQYF

J: TRBJ2-2
V: TRBV7-9
length: 16
D: TRBD1
size: -
DNA: TGTGCCAGCAGAGCCCCCGGGACAGGGGTAACCGGGGAGCTGTTTTTT
CDR3: CASRAPGTGVTGELFF

J: TRBJ2-5
V: TRBV20-1
length: 10
D: -
size: -
DNA: TGCAGTGCGCGTAGAGAGACCCAGTACTTC
CDR3: CSARRETQYF

J: TRBJ1-5
V: TRBV7-7
length: 15
D: -
size: -
DNA: TGTGCTAGCAGCTTACGAGGGGGGACAAGGTGGCCCCAGCATTTT
CDR3: CASSLRGGTRWPQHF

J: TRBJ2-7
V: TRBV7-3
length: 14
D: TRBD2
size: -
DNA: TGTGCCAGCAGCGCGACTCCGGGACTAGAGGGGCAGTACTTC
CDR3: CASSATPGLEGQYF

J: TRBJ2-7
V: TRBV28
length: 15
D: -
size: -
DNA: TGTGCCAGCAGCTTCTGGGGGGCGGGAGACAACGAGCAGTACTTC
CDR3: CASSFWGAGDNEQYF

J: TRBJ1-5
V: TRBV6-5
length: 13
D: -
size: -
DNA: TGTGCCAGCAGTTCCTCGGGCAATCAGCCCCAGCATTTT
CDR3: CASSSSGNQPQHF

J: TRBJ2-7
V: TRBV13
length: 14
D: -
size: -
DNA: TGTGCCAGCAGCTTAGGGGCTTCTGCCTACGAGCAGTACTTC
CDR3: CASSLGASAYEQYF

J: TRBJ2-2
V: TRBV25-1
length: 16
D: TRBD1
size: -
DNA: TGTGCCAGCAGTGAAAGCAGGACAGGGATCAACGGGGAGCTGTTTTTT
CDR3: CASSESRTGINGELFF

J: TRBJ1-5
V: TRBV6-6
length: 11
D: -
size: -
DNA: TGTGCCAGCAGTTACTCGGGTGGACCGCATTTT
CDR3: CASSYSGGPHF

J: TRBJ1-5
V: TRBV28
length: 15
D: -
size: -
DNA: TGTGCCAGCAGTCCTTATCCGTCGAGTGTTCTGCCCCAGCATTTT
CDR3: CASSPYPSSVLPQHF

J: TRBJ1-2
V: TRBV4-3
length: 12
D: -
size: -
DNA: TGCGCCAGCAGCCCCATGGGGGGCGTCTACACCTTC
CDR3: CASSPMGGVYTF

J: TRBJ1-2
V: TRBV30
length: 14
D: -
size: -
DNA: TGTGCCTCACGAGGCCAGGGGATAAACTATGGCTACACCTTC
CDR3: CASRGQGINYGYTF

J: TRBJ2-4
V: TRBV29-1
length: 14
D: -
size: -
DNA: TGCAGCGTTGTTTCCCCAGAAGCCAAAAACATTCAGTACTTC
CDR3: CSVVSPEAKNIQYF

J: TRBJ2-1
V: TRBV5-6
length: 12
D: -
size: -
DNA: TGTGCCAGCAGCTTGTGGGGAAATGAGCAGTTCTTC
CDR3: CASSLWGNEQFF

J: TRBJ2-7
V: TRBV6-6
length: 14
D: -
size: -
DNA: TGTGCCAGCAGTTACTCAGCAAGCTCCTACGAGCAGTACTTC
CDR3: CASSYSASSYEQYF

J: TRBJ2-7
V: TRBV19
length: 15
D: -
size: -
DNA: TGTGCCAGTAGTACTTCCCCCGGGGCCACTACGGAGCAGTACTTC
CDR3: CASSTSPGATTEQYF

J: TRBJ2-2
V: TRBV5-1
length: 18
D: -
size: -
DNA: TGCGCCAGCAGCTTGGAAGGGGGGATATATCTTAACACCGGGGAGCTGTTTTTT
CDR3: CASSLEGGIYLNTGELFF

J: TRBJ2-1
V: TRBV9
length: 15
D: -
size: -
DNA: TGTGCCAGCAGCGTAGGTATTAGCGGAAACAATGAGCAGTTCTTC
CDR3: CASSVGISGNNEQFF

J: TRBJ1-2
V: TRBV18
length: 13
D: -
size: once
DNA: TGTGCCAGCTCACCTCCGGGGATCCATGGCTACACCTTC
CDR3: CASSPPGIHGYTF

J: TRBJ2-7
V: TRBV7-6
length: 15
D: TRBD2
size: -
DNA: TGTGCCAGCAGCCCTGGGACTAGCGGTCCCTACGAGCAGTACTTC
CDR3: CASSPGTSGPYEQYF

J: TRBJ1-2
V: TRBV28
length: 14
D: -
size: -
DNA: TGTGCCAGCAGTTTTACGGGGTTAAGCTATGGCTACACCTTC
CDR3: CASSFTGLSYGYTF

J: TRBJ1-5
V: TRBV19
length: 12
D: -
size: -
DNA: TGTGCCAGTAGTGTGGGGAATCAGCCCCAGCATTTT
CDR3: CASSVGNQPQHF

J: TRBJ2-3
V: TRBV29-1
length: 15
D: TRBD2
size: -
DNA: TGCAGCGTTGACGGCCTAGCGGGCCACACAGATACGCAGTATTTT
CDR3: CSVDGLAGHTDTQYF

J: TRBJ2-7
V: TRBV13
length: 12
D: -
size: -
DNA: TGTGCCAGCAGTTTCTACCCCCACGAGCAGTACTTC
CDR3: CASSFYPHEQYF

J: TRBJ1-1
V: TRBV5-1
length: 16
D: TRBD1
size: -
DNA: TGCGCCAGCAGCCCCGGGACAGGGAACATTAACACTGAAGCTTTCTTT
CDR3: CASSPGTGNINTEAFF

J: TRBJ1-1
V: TRBV14
length: 13
D: TRBD1
size: -
DNA: TGTGCCAGCAGCCTCCAGGGGGACACTGAAGCTTTCTTT
CDR3: CASSLQGDTEAFF

J: TRBJ2-7
V: TRBV13
length: 18
D: TRBD2
size: -
DNA: TGTGCCAGCAGCCCACGTCTGAACCAACTAGCGGGAGGATACGAGCAGTACTTC
CDR3: CASSPRLNQLAGGYEQYF

J: TRBJ2-3
V: TRBV19
length: 15
D: TRBD2
size: once
DNA: TGTGCCAGTAGTCCTGGGACTAGAAGCACAGATACGCAGTATTTT
CDR3: CASSPGTRSTDTQYF

J: TRBJ2-7
V: TRBV7-8
length: 14
D: -
size: -
DNA: TGTGCCAGCAGCTTAGCGGGCCGAAACTACGAGCAGTACTTC
CDR3: CASSLAGRNYEQYF

J: TRBJ2-1
V: TRBV13
length: 15
D: TRBD2
size: -
DNA: TGTGCCAGCAGCCCAGGGACTAGCGTAGTCAATGAGCAGTTCTTC
CDR3: CASSPGTSVVNEQFF

J: TRBJ2-7
V: TRBV27
length: 14
D: TRBD2
size: -
DNA: TGTGCCAGCGCGCGACTAGCGAGCCTACTCGAGCAGTACTTC
CDR3: CASARLASLLEQYF

J: TRBJ1-1
V: TRBV4-3
length: 15
D: -
size: -
DNA: TGCGCCAGCAGCCAAACCGGAGAAGGGAACACTGAAGCTTTCTTT
CDR3: CASSQTGEGNTEAFF

J: TRBJ1-2
V: TRBV19
length: 16
D: -
size: -
DNA: TGTGCCAGTAGTATAGGGGGAGTAGACCTAAGGGATGGCTACACCTTC
CDR3: CASSIGGVDLRDGYTF

J: TRBJ2-7
V: TRBV7-9
length: 12
D: -
size: -
DNA: TGTGCCAGCAGCTTACCGGGAAACGAGCAGTACTTC
CDR3: CASSLPGNEQYF

J: TRBJ2-5
V: TRBV28
length: 15
D: TRBD1
size: once
DNA: TGTGCCAGCGGCTGGGACAGGTCGAACCAAGAGACCCAGTACTTC
CDR3: CASGWDRSNQETQYF

J: TRBJ1-1
V: TRBV5-4
length: 15
D: -
size: once
DNA: TGTGCCAGCAGCTTTAGGGCGTCGGGGGACACTGAAGCTTTCTTT
CDR3: CASSFRASGDTEAFF

J: TRBJ2-4
V: TRBV6-6
length: 15
D: -
size: -
DNA: TGTGCCAGCAGCTCGGGGGTGCTAGCCAAAAACATTCAGTACTTC
CDR3: CASSSGVLAKNIQYF

J: TRBJ2-3
V: TRBV13
length: 17
D: -
size: -
DNA: TGTGCCAGCAGCTTAGAAGGAGGGGGCAATCCATCAGATACGCAGTATTTT
CDR3: CASSLEGGGNPSDTQYF